This paragraph covers one T cell receptor (beta chain) sequence. V was clipped by 1 base and J by 8 bases, with 18 bases between them. Germline V lookup: CDR1 LGHDT, CDR2 YNNKEL (reference sequence). The length of the CDR3 is 16 residues. The data originate from a study of blood T cell repertoires in COVID-19. The overall study: Sites across the United States, Italy and Spain contributed samples from acute and convalescent COVID-19. Sample material is recorded as cDNA or gDNA derived from T cells, B-cell-depleted T cells, or PBMCs.

Under the authors' procedure: Estimation of nucleated cell counts was performed using reference gene primer amplification. This table comes from immunoSEQ multiplex PCR, and its TCRdb copy is limited to in-frame clones, with some not included. The V and J calls and clone size were taken over from that table, and D and trimming were inferred from the DNA. The sample holds 100,000 to 150,000 clones, about 80% seen once. The source is a woman aged 60-75 years with acute or convalescent COVID-19. The chain couples TRBV3-1 (or the pseudogene TRBV3-2) to TRBJ1-5; weak D call: TRBD1 (5 bases). The sample taken for sequencing was peripheral blood. Written as DNA, the CDR3 is TGTGCCAGCAGCCAAGGGAGGGGAGTTCAGATAGAGCCCCAGCATTTT. Amino acids: CASSQGRGVQIEPQHF.